Listed here is a single T cell receptor beta chain. Per the original methods: Amplification of reference gene primers was used by the study to estimate nucleated cell counts. Here immunoSEQ multiplex PCR was the method, and the copy in TCRdb shows in-frame clones only, minus some. Clonal size and the V and J genes are those of that table, whereas D and trimming came from the DNA. The repertoire includes about half a million clones, 85% to 90% of them detected once, and approximately 0.9% sits in the top ten. The data were taken from a study of blood T cell repertoires in COVID-19. Whole-study context: PBMCs, B-cell-depleted T cells, or T cells were the source of the cDNA or gDNA that made up the material.

CDR1 and CDR2 from the germline V gene are SEHNR and FQNEAQ (reference sequence). J was trimmed by 1 base and V by 5 bases; bases with no gene match: 6. The CDR3 consists of 17 residues. The receptor comes from a man between 18 and 35 years old with COVID-19, enrolled during active disease. The sample comprised peripheral blood. The chain links TRBV7-9 to TRBJ2-1; 12 positions match TRBD2. CDR3 amino acids: CASSLQTSGSSYNEQFF. The CDR3 coding sequence is TGTGCCAGCAGCCTCCAGACTAGCGGGAGTTCCTACAATGAGCAGTTCTTC.